This TCR beta chain was obtained from a study of T-cell memory formation after mild COVID-19. General study results and limits: Day 37-peaking second-wave clones had unconfirmed SARS-CoV-2 specificity. For contracting clones, CD4+ ones sat mainly in CM and EM, CD8+ in EMRA.

A few counts support this clonotype. Its target is unknown. Constant-segment primers were used for 5'RACE, and the resulting TCR alpha and TCR beta cDNA libraries carried sample barcodes and UMIs. TCRdb processed the 5' RACE reads anew with MiXCR; each CDR3 protein has one entry. This sample has hundreds of thousands of distinct CDR3 sequences, with 20% to 25% found just once. The V end was cut by 3 bases, the J end by 5 bases, with 14 bases between. The CDR3 length is 15 residues. The germline gives CDR1 SGHAT, CDR2 FQNNGV. The rearrangement links TRBV11-2 to TRBJ2-1, with D tentatively TRBD1 or TRBD2 (6 bases each). Sequenced sample: PBMCs or a T cell subset sorted from them (not recorded which). The source is an adult woman who had mild COVID-19 (a few samples of this study predate the infection). Cell type and time point are not known. CDR3 coding DNA: TGTGCCAGCAGCTTTCCGGGGGCAAGCAACAATGAGCAGTTCTTC. This gives the protein CASSFPGASNNEQFF.